Listed below are T cell receptor beta chains from one sample, sequenced in a study of T cell responses to AZD1222 COVID-19 vaccine. Generated by immunoSEQ multiplex PCR, the TCRdb table keeps only in-frame clones and is missing some. The sample comprises over 130,000 clones, 80% to 95% of which are singletons, and approximately 3.8% rests with the top ten. The specimen was peripheral blood, collected 28 days after the second AZD1222 dose. The source is an adult who received the AZD1222 COVID-19 vaccine. Both conserved end residues are part of each CDR3. D genes are given only for firm matches. Rows may omit the clone size; those that give it use once, few, many or a size class.

NA	TRBJ2-1	TRBV2	NA	CASRGPMQFF	TGTGCCAGCAGGGGGCCTATGCAGTTCTTC
TRBD1	TRBJ1-2	TRBV29-1	NA	CSVFYSPGTGGNGYTF	TGCAGCGTTTTTTACTCCCCCGGGACAGGGGGCAATGGCTACACCTTC
NA	TRBJ1-5	TRBV12-5	once	CASGSGRHNQPQHF	TGTGCTAGTGGTTCGGGACGTCACAATCAGCCCCAGCATTTT
NA	TRBJ2-2	TRBV4-2	NA	CASSLRAGGNTGELFF	TGTGCCAGCAGCCTCCGAGCCGGGGGGAACACCGGGGAGCTGTTTTTT
TRBD2	TRBJ2-7	TRBV3-1/TRBV3-2	NA	CASTGTSGSYEQYF	TGTGCCAGCACCGGGACTAGCGGGAGCTACGAGCAGTACTTC
NA	TRBJ1-4	TRBV2	NA	CASAELGKSEKLFF	TGTGCCAGCGCGGAGCTGGGGAAAAGTGAAAAACTGTTTTTT
NA	TRBJ1-2	TRBV14	NA	CASSQDGVDGYGYTF	TGTGCCAGCAGCCAAGACGGCGTTGACGGGTATGGCTACACCTTC
NA	TRBJ2-3	TRBV11-2	once	CASSPLNRLGSTDTQYF	TGTGCCAGCAGCCCCCTTAATCGGCTGGGGAGCACAGATACGCAGTATTTT
TRBD1	TRBJ1-6	TRBV7-9	NA	CASSLEGTGTSPLHF	TGTGCCAGCAGCTTAGAGGGGACAGGGACTTCACCCCTCCACTTT
NA	TRBJ1-1	TRBV28	NA	CASSPQRVNTEAFF	TGTGCCAGCAGCCCGCAGAGGGTGAACACTGAAGCTTTCTTT
TRBD1	TRBJ1-1	TRBV12-3/TRBV12-4	NA	CASSLNRGTEAFF	TGTGCCAGCAGTTTAAACAGGGGAACTGAAGCTTTCTTT
NA	TRBJ2-7	TRBV7-8	NA	CASSLVSSYEQYF	TGTGCCAGCAGCTTAGTGAGCTCCTACGAGCAGTACTTC
NA	TRBJ2-3	TRBV19	NA	CASSTTGGSDTQYF	TGTGCCAGTAGTACGACAGGAGGGTCAGATACGCAGTATTTT
TRBD2	TRBJ2-1	TRBV7-6	NA	CASSPMVTSGSSYNEQFF	TGTGCCAGCAGCCCTATGGTGACTAGCGGGAGCTCCTACAATGAGCAGTTCTTC
NA	TRBJ1-2	TRBV6-5	NA	CASSYLGVGGYTF	TGTGCCAGCAGTTACCTCGGGGTCGGTGGCTACACCTTC
TRBD1	TRBJ2-7	TRBV11-2	once	CASSFHRGPYEQYF	TGTGCCAGCAGCTTTCACAGGGGACCCTACGAGCAGTACTTC
TRBD2	TRBJ2-5	TRBV3-1/TRBV3-2	once	CASSQRTRSETQYF	TGTGCCAGCAGCCAGAGGACTAGATCCGAGACCCAGTACTTC
NA	TRBJ2-1	TRBV7-2	NA	CASSLVYGTYNEQFF	TGTGCCAGCAGCTTAGTTTACGGAACCTACAATGAGCAGTTCTTC
TRBD1	TRBJ1-3	TRBV7-9	NA	CASSPNQGARGNTIYF	TGTGCCAGCAGCCCAAACCAGGGGGCGCGGGGAAACACCATATATTTT
NA	TRBJ2-2	TRBV9	NA	CASSVEQNTGELFF	TGTGCCAGCAGCGTAGAACAGAACACCGGGGAGCTGTTTTTT
NA	TRBJ1-1	TRBV7-2	NA	CASSFSVGTEAFF	TGTGCCAGCAGCTTCTCAGTTGGCACTGAAGCTTTCTTT
NA	TRBJ2-6	TRBV19	NA	CASCSSGANVLTF	TGTGCCAGTTGCTCATCTGGGGCCAACGTCCTGACTTTC
TRBD1	TRBJ1-6	TRBV7-9	NA	CASSPTGGSPLHF	TGTGCCAGCAGCCCGACAGGGGGATCACCCCTCCACTTT
TRBD2	TRBJ2-3	TRBV5-1	few	CASSQGTSAGTDTQYF	TGCGCCAGCAGCCAAGGGACTAGCGCGGGCACAGATACGCAGTATTTT
TRBD2	TRBJ2-7	TRBV5-6	NA	CASSFTGLADYEQYF	TGTGCCAGCAGCTTTACGGGACTAGCGGACTACGAGCAGTACTTC
NA	TRBJ1-4	TRBV4-1	NA	CASSQVGGSGKLFF	TGCGCCAGCAGCCAAGTAGGGGGATCAGGAAAACTGTTTTTT
NA	TRBJ1-2	TRBV19	NA	CASSIGLGSRGYTF	TGTGCCAGTAGTATAGGCCTCGGGAGCCGTGGCTACACCTTC
TRBD1	TRBJ1-5	TRBV30	NA	CAWQQNRDRGPHF	TGTGCCTGGCAACAGAACCGGGACAGGGGACCGCATTTT
NA	TRBJ2-2	TRBV24-1	NA	CATSALNTNTGELFF	TGTGCCACCAGTGCGCTCAACACGAACACCGGGGAGCTGTTTTTT
NA	TRBJ1-6	TRBV4-2	NA	CASSQDRGVRRSPLHF	TGTGCCAGCAGCCAAGATCGGGGGGTACGGCGTTCACCCCTCCACTTT
NA	TRBJ2-5	TRBV18	NA	CASSPGETQYF	TGTGCCAGCTCACCCGGGGAGACCCAGTACTTC
TRBD1	TRBJ1-1	TRBV7-9	NA	CASSLARSGQGNPEAFF	TGTGCCAGCAGCTTAGCGCGGTCGGGACAGGGTAACCCTGAAGCTTTCTTT
NA	TRBJ2-7	TRBV7-9	few	CASSLALYSDEQYF	TGTGCCAGCAGCTTAGCCTTGTACAGTGACGAGCAGTACTTC
TRBD1	TRBJ1-5	TRBV28	NA	CASSYRGQGNQPQHF	TGTGCCAGCAGTTACAGAGGACAGGGTAATCAGCCCCAGCATTTT
NA	TRBJ2-1	TRBV4-2	NA	CASSQGVGIGYGNEQFF	TGTGCCAGCAGCCAAGGGGTCGGGATAGGGTATGGCAATGAGCAGTTCTTC
NA	TRBJ1-2	TRBV5-1	NA	CASSPGSNYGYTF	TGCGCCAGCAGCCCAGGTTCTAACTATGGCTACACCTTC
NA	TRBJ1-6	TRBV6-5	NA	CASSTGIYNSPLHF	TGTGCCAGCAGTACAGGGATTTATAATTCACCCCTCCACTTT
NA	TRBJ2-2	TRBV4-3	NA	CASSPQSNTGELFF	TGCGCCAGCAGCCCCCAATCGAACACCGGGGAGCTGTTTTTT
TRBD1	TRBJ2-5	TRBV3-1/TRBV3-2	NA	CASSHMTGVETQYF	TGTGCCAGCAGCCACATGACAGGGGTAGAGACCCAGTACTTC
NA	TRBJ1-1	TRBV7-2	once	CASSRGRTEAFF	TGTGCCAGCAGCCGGGGGCGGACTGAAGCTTTCTTT
TRBD1	TRBJ2-5	TRBV28	NA	CASRRDRDQWETQYF	TGTGCCAGCAGAAGGGACAGGGATCAATGGGAGACCCAGTACTTC
TRBD2	TRBJ2-3	TRBV28	NA	CASSSGLADFTDTQYF	TGTGCCAGCAGTTCCGGACTAGCGGACTTCACAGATACGCAGTATTTT
NA	TRBJ1-1	TRBV10-3	NA	CAISESEGYTEAFF	TGTGCCATCAGTGAGTCAGAGGGGTACACTGAAGCTTTCTTT
NA	TRBJ1-2	TRBV6-5	NA	CASKSNGNYGYTF	TGTGCCAGCAAAAGTAACGGGAACTATGGCTACACCTTC
NA	TRBJ1-1	TRBV28	NA	CASTLRAAGFANTEAFF	TGTGCCAGCACCCTGAGGGCGGCAGGGTTTGCGAACACTGAAGCTTTCTTT
NA	TRBJ1-6	TRBV10-2	NA	CASSQFKDSYNSPLHF	TGCGCCAGCAGCCAGTTCAAGGACTCCTATAATTCACCCCTCCACTTT
NA	TRBJ1-5	TRBV7-2	NA	CASSLYTQPQHF	TGTGCCAGCAGCTTATATACTCAGCCCCAGCATTTT
NA	TRBJ2-3	TRBV20-1	NA	CSATLGDAQYF	TGCAGTGCAACACTAGGGGATGCGCAGTATTTT
NA	TRBJ1-3	TRBV7-9	NA	CASSSGSGNTIYF	TGTGCCAGCAGCTCAGGTTCTGGAAACACCATATATTTT
TRBD2	TRBJ2-1	TRBV7-9	NA	CASSLTVGLAGDNEQFF	TGTGCCAGCAGCTTAACCGTTGGCCTAGCGGGAGACAATGAGCAGTTCTTC
NA	TRBJ1-2	TRBV6-5	NA	CASSYQNGRNYGYTF	TGTGCCAGCAGTTACCAAAACGGACGGAACTATGGCTACACCTTC